Below, 5 T cell receptor beta chains from the same sample are listed, as sequenced in a study of blood T cell repertoires in COVID-19. Sequencing was performed with immunoSEQ multiplex PCR; in TCRdb, only in-frame clones are kept and a portion is missing. This sample has about 110,000 clones, with more than 70% found just once. Input material: peripheral blood. The receptors derive from a man aged 50 to 59 with active or convalescent COVID-19.

This clone was seen only a few times. The rearrangement links TRBV4-3 to TRBJ1-3, with D possibly TRBD1 on 6 matching bases. The CDR3 covers 14 residues. Germline-derived CDR1 and CDR2 are LGHNA and YSLEER. V lost 4 bases and J 3 bases, leaving 10 bases between the germline ends. In DNA form, the CDR3 reads TGCGCCAGCAGCCTAGGGGGTCTTGGAAACACCATATATTTT. This encodes CASSLGGLGNTIYF.

The chain couples TRBV5-1 to TRBJ2-2, with 8 nucleotides matching TRBD2. V lost 2 bases and J lost 4; bases outside the gene matches: 4. Germline V gives CDR1 SGHRS, CDR2 YFSETQ. The CDR3 is 15 amino acids. CDR3 residues: CASSFLSGSTGELFF. The CDR3 DNA reads TGCGCCAGCAGCTTTTTAAGCGGGAGCACCGGGGAGCTGTTTTTT. Variable domain in full (rest from reference TRBV5-1 and TRBJ2-2): KAGVTQTPRYLIKTRGQQVTLSCSPISGHRSVSWYQQTPGQGLQFLFEYFSETQRNKGNFPGRFSGRQFSNSRSEMNVSTLELGDSALYLCASSFLSGSTGELFFGEGSRLTVL.

This clone was seen just once. The chain has TRBV14 and TRBJ2-7; TRBD2 agrees at 11 bases. The V gene end was trimmed by 3 bases and the J gene end by 3 bases; junction bases not matched to a gene: 7. Germline lookup yields CDR1 SGHDN and CDR2 FVKESK. This CDR3 contains 16 residues. CDR3 DNA sequence: TGTGCCAGCAGCCAGGGACTAGCGGCCCGCGTCTACGAGCAGTACTTC. Its protein is CASSQGLAARVYEQYF.

The genes are TRBV5-1 and TRBJ2-3; D is possibly TRBD2 (6 bases). The V gene lost 1 base and the J gene lost 0 bases, with 9 bases spanning the gap. Germline V CDR1 and CDR2: SGHRS, YFSETQ. CDR3 length: 15 residues. The CDR3 region is CASSLPAGSTDTQYF. CDR3 bases: TGCGCCAGCAGCTTGCCGGCGGGAAGCACAGATACGCAGTATTTT.

The chain joins TRBV3-1 (or the pseudogene TRBV3-2) to TRBJ2-1; no clear D gene. CDR1 and CDR2 (germline): LGHDT, YNNKEL (reference sequence). This CDR3 is built from 12 residues. Trimming shortened V by 4 bases and J by 4 bases, and 5 bases separated the two germline ends. The chain's CDR3 is CASSLPYNEQFF. CDR3 nucleotide sequence: TGTGCCAGCAGCCTCCCTTACAATGAGCAGTTCTTC.